These 30 T cell receptor beta chains share one sample of origin, sequenced in a study of blood T cell repertoires in COVID-19. Here immunoSEQ multiplex PCR was the method, and the copy in TCRdb shows in-frame clones only, minus some. The repertoire holds over 200,000 clones, with roughly 90% as singletons. The specimen sequenced was peripheral blood. Receptor source: a man aged 55 to 70 who had recovered from COVID-19.

The rearrangement joins TRBV7-8 to TRBJ2-2, with D possibly matching TRBD1 (6 bases). Trimming removed 2 bases from V and 1 base from J, with 8 bases in between. Germline V gene sequence: CDR1 SGHVS, CDR2 FQNEAQ. The CDR3 consists of 15 residues. The CDR3 DNA reads TGTGCCAGCAGCTTACAGGGGCAGAACACCGGGGAGCTGTTTTTT. It is translated as CASSLQGQNTGELFF.

V and J are TRBV5-8 and TRBJ2-5, with 10 bases aligning to TRBD2. Germline values: CDR1 SGHTS, CDR2 YDEGEE. The CDR3 loop spans 15 amino acids. With V trimmed by 4 bases and J by 5 bases, 8 bases remained unmatched. CDR3 loop: CASSGGLAGVETQYF. The CDR3 bases are TGTGCCAGCAGCGGGGGGCTAGCGGGGGTGGAGACCCAGTACTTC. Based on the CDR3 plus reference TRBV5-8 and TRBJ2-5, the full variable domain is EAGVTQSPTHLIKTRGQQATLRCSPISGHTSVYWYQQALGLGLQFLLWYDEGEERNRGNFPPRFSGRQFPNYSSELNVNALELEDSALYLCASSGGLAGVETQYFGPGTRLLVL.

This chain joins TRBV5-1 and TRBJ2-7; TRBD1 agrees at 8 bases. Unmatched junction bases numbered 9, after V lost 4 bases and J lost 3 bases. CDR3 length: 15 residues. Germline loops: CDR1 SGHRS, CDR2 YFSETQ. The CDR3 sequence is CASSPDRGRHYEQYF. In DNA, the CDR3 is TGCGCCAGCAGCCCAGACAGGGGTCGTCACTACGAGCAGTACTTC.

The chain employs TRBV29-1 and TRBJ2-7; D is possibly TRBD1 (6 bases). V was trimmed by 6 bases and J by 5 bases, leaving 17 bases between them. The CDR3 runs to 13 residues. The germline V gene has CDR1 SQVTM and CDR2 ANQGSEA. CDR3 DNA: TGCAGCGTAGCCAGGGGTCTTCCCAACGAGCAGTACTTC. Translating it yields CSVARGLPNEQYF.

This chain uses TRBV6-6 with TRBJ2-3, with TRBD1 matching 11 bases. The length of the CDR3 is 15 residues. The germline CDR1 and CDR2 sequences are MNHNY and SVGAGI (reference sequence). The ends lost 4 bases at V and 5 bases at J; junction bases unmatched: 5. This chain's CDR3 is CASSSRTGGIDTQYF. CDR3 nucleotides: TGTGCCAGCAGTTCGAGGACAGGGGGCATAGATACGCAGTATTTT.

The CDR3 DNA reads TGTGCCAGCAGTTCTTTCGGGGTTGGGAACACTGAAGCTTTCTTT. Translated: CASSSFGVGNTEAFF. The chain is built from TRBV27 and TRBJ1-1; D not certain. V shed 4 bases and J shed 1 base, with 13 bases lying between them. This CDR3 is built from 15 residues. CDR1 is MNHEY, CDR2 SMNVEV, per germline (reference sequence).

Written as DNA, the CDR3 is TGTGCCAGCAGCTTATATGAGGACAGGGGAGACTATGGCTACACCTTC. Its translation is CASSLYEDRGDYGYTF. The chain carries TRBV7-6 and TRBJ1-2; TRBD1 agrees at 9 bases. There are 16 residues in the CDR3. Trimming cost V 2 bases and J 3 bases; bases outside gene matches: 7. Germline-derived CDR1 and CDR2 are SGHVS and FNYEAQ.

The J gene is TRBJ2-1, the V gene TRBV18; 7 bases agree with TRBD2. With 1 base clipped from V and 0 bases from J, the junction kept 6 bases outside the gene matches. The CDR3 covers 17 residues. Germline V gene data show CDR1 as KGHSH and CDR2 as LQKENI. Here the CDR3 DNA reads TGTGCCAGCTCACCACTCGACGGGGGGAGCTCCTACAATGAGCAGTTCTTC. Translated, it gives CASSPLDGGSSYNEQFF.

The chain carries TRBV7-2 and TRBJ1-5; D unclear. Trimming pared 2 bases from V and 2 bases from J, leaving 7 bases between. From germline, CDR1 is SGHTA and CDR2 FQGNSA. The CDR3 is 14 amino acids. The DNA for the CDR3 is TGTGCCAGCAGCTTACCCCCAGGCAATCAGCCCCAGCATTTT. Translating it yields CASSLPPGNQPQHF.

The chain recombines TRBV6-2 or TRBV6-3 with TRBJ2-2, with 10 bases aligning to TRBD2. CDR3 size: 16 residues. The germline CDR1 and CDR2 sequences are MNHEY and SVGEGT. V was pared by 2 bases and J by 0 bases, with 0 bases of the junction left unmatched. The chain's CDR3 is CASSYGTSANTGELFF. The CDR3, as DNA: TGTGCCAGCAGTTACGGGACTAGCGCGAACACCGGGGAGCTGTTTTTT.

The chain couples TRBV2 to TRBJ2-5, with D maybe TRBD1 (7 bases). Per germline, CDR1 SNHLY and CDR2 FYNNEI. The germline V and J ends were trimmed by 4 bases and 4 bases, with 16 bases remaining between them. The CDR3 sequence is 15 residues long. The CDR3 region is CASSVEGAVGETQYF. The CDR3 DNA sequence: TGTGCCAGCAGTGTGGAGGGGGCAGTGGGAGAGACCCAGTACTTC.

The V call is TRBV7-3, the J call TRBJ2-7; 8 bases agree with TRBD2. Germline-derived CDR1 and CDR2 are SGHTA and FQGTGA. This CDR3 comprises 12 residues. The ends lost 9 bases at V and 4 bases at J; junction bases unmatched: 5. As DNA, the CDR3 is TGTGCCAGAGACGGGGGGGCTTACGAGCAGTACTTC. Its translation is CARDGGAYEQYF. The variable domain in full, completed from reference TRBV7-3 and TRBJ2-7, reads GAGVSQTPSNKVTEKGKYVELRCDPISGHTALYWYRQSLGQGPEFLIYFQGTGAADDSGLPNDRFFAVRPEGSVSTLKIQRTERGDSAVYLCARDGGAYEQYFGPGTRLTVT.

The chain has TRBV11-3 and TRBJ2-7; 9 bases align to TRBD1. The germline V gene has CDR1 SGHNT and CDR2 YENEEA. J lost 5 bases, V lost 3 bases, and 2 bases had no gene match. The CDR3 totals 13 residues. In DNA, the CDR3 is TGTGCCAGCAGCTTCCGGACAGGGGACGAGCAGTACTTC. Its protein product is CASSFRTGDEQYF.

This clone was counted a single time. The V and J genes are TRBV2 and TRBJ2-7, with 16 bases aligning to TRBD2. V lost 5 bases, J lost 4 bases, and 8 bases stayed unmatched. This CDR3 spans 17 amino acids. Germline values: CDR1 SNHLY, CDR2 FYNNEI. The CDR3 coding sequence is TGTGCCAGCAGTCAGCCGGGACTAGCGGGGGGGCGTTACGAGCAGTACTTC. Translating gives CASSQPGLAGGRYEQYF.

The chain uses TRBV5-6 and TRBJ2-4; maybe TRBD2 (5 bases). The ends were cut back, 2 bases at V and 0 bases at J, with 6 bases in the middle. This CDR3 spans 14 amino acids. In germline, CDR1 is SGHDT, CDR2 YYEEEE. CDR3 protein: CASSLRGAKNIQYF. The CDR3 DNA is TGTGCCAGCAGCTTACGGGGAGCCAAAAACATTCAGTACTTC. Full variable domain (rest looked up from reference TRBV5-6 and TRBJ2-4): DAGVTQSPTHLIKTRGQQVTLRCSPKSGHDTVSWYQQALGQGPQFIFQYYEEEERQRGNFPDRFSGHQFPNYSSELNVNALLLGDSALYLCASSLRGAKNIQYFGAGTRLSVL.

This sequence joins TRBV6-4 and TRBJ2-1; TRBD2 is a possible D gene (6 bases). Germline V gives CDR1 MRHNA, CDR2 SNTAGT. V was trimmed by 4 bases and J by 7 bases, leaving 14 bases between them. There are 14 residues in the CDR3. The CDR3 bases are TGTGCCAGCAGTGTAATACGCGGGGTTAATGAGCAGTTCTTC. It codes for CASSVIRGVNEQFF.

The chain carries TRBV13 and TRBJ1-2; D gene ambiguous. The CDR3 contains 13 residues. Germline CDR1 is PRHDT and CDR2 is FYEKMQ (reference sequence). Trimming removed 1 base from V and 10 bases from J, with 13 bases in between. This CDR3 is CASSLARRSDYTF. The CDR3 DNA reads as TGTGCCAGCAGCTTAGCACGCAGGTCTGACTACACCTTC.

The chain joins TRBV6-5 to TRBJ1-5; D call uncertain. The CDR3 runs to 13 residues. Germline V gene data show CDR1 as MNHEY and CDR2 as SVGAGI. Trimming pared 7 bases from V and 1 base from J, leaving 8 bases between. CDR3: CASNLLSNQPQHF. DNA for the CDR3: TGTGCCAGCAATTTACTAAGCAATCAGCCCCAGCATTTT.

The V and J genes are TRBV6-2 or TRBV6-3 and TRBJ2-7; D gene unclear. Between the trimmed V and J ends, which lost 0 bases and 4 bases, there was a span of 4 bases. The length of the CDR3 is 12 residues. The germline V gene encodes CDR1 MNHEY and CDR2 SVGEGT. This chain's CDR3 is CASSYSLYEQYF. The CDR3 nucleotides read TGTGCCAGCAGTTACTCGTTATACGAGCAGTACTTC.

The CDR3 DNA reads TGTGCCAGCAGTGGGCCTTACCGCCCTAGCGGGGGGGCGTGGGAGACCCAGTACTTC. Amino acid sequence: CASSGPYRPSGGAWETQYF. The V call is TRBV2, the J call TRBJ2-5, with TRBD2 matching 12 bases. The CDR3 spans 19 residues. J gave up 5 bases and V 4 bases, and 17 bases lay outside the gene matches. Germline V gives CDR1 SNHLY, CDR2 FYNNEI. Full variable domain (rest looked up from reference TRBV2 and TRBJ2-5): EPEVTQTPSHQVTQMGQEVILRCVPISNHLYFYWYRQILGQKVEFLVSFYNNEISEKSEIFDDQFSVERPDGSNFTLKIRSTKLEDSAMYFCASSGPYRPSGGAWETQYFGPGTRLLVL.

The gene calls are TRBV5-1 and TRBJ2-5; 9 nucleotides line up with TRBD1. The length of the CDR3 is 14 residues. V lost 4 bases and J lost 1; bases outside the gene matches: 2. CDR1 SGHRS and CDR2 YFSETQ come from the germline V gene. The CDR3 sequence is CASSQGQGQETQYF. The CDR3 DNA reads TGCGCCAGCAGCCAGGGACAGGGCCAAGAGACCCAGTACTTC.

The chain recombines TRBV5-1 with TRBJ2-3; D perhaps matches TRBD2 (6 bases). Germline V lookup: CDR1 SGHRS, CDR2 YFSETQ. Trimming removed 3 bases at V and 1 base at J, with 12 bases between. The CDR3 runs to 15 residues. CDR3 bases: TGCGCCAGCAGCTCTGCGGGGCGCCGCACAGATACGCAGTATTTT. It codes for CASSSAGRRTDTQYF.

The CDR3 sequence: CASSGGLAVQETQYF. The CDR3 coding sequence is TGCGCCAGCAGCGGGGGACTAGCGGTCCAAGAGACCCAGTACTTC. The rearrangement links TRBV5-1 to TRBJ2-5; 11 positions match TRBD2. With 4 bases clipped from V and 1 base from J, the junction kept 3 bases outside the gene matches. Germline V gene data show CDR1 as SGHRS and CDR2 as YFSETQ. This CDR3 has 15 amino acids.

CDR3 in amino acids: CSVAPGQRYGYTF. CDR3 sequence (DNA): TGCAGCGTTGCCCCGGGACAAAGATATGGCTACACCTTC. The chain recombines TRBV29-1 with TRBJ1-2; D perhaps matches TRBD1 (6 bases). Germline loops: CDR1 SQVTM, CDR2 ANQGSEA. Trimming removed 4 bases at V and 5 bases at J, with 14 bases between. The CDR3 length is 13 residues.

The chain is built from TRBV19 and TRBJ1-2; TRBD1 agrees at 9 bases. This CDR3 is 15 amino acids long. Germline V gives CDR1 LNHDA, CDR2 SQIVND (reference sequence). After removal of 7 bases from V and 1 base from J, the junction contained 7 bases not matched to a gene. The CDR3 DNA follows: TGTGCCAGTAATGGACAGGGGCACGATAACTATGGCTACACCTTC. Amino acids: CASNGQGHDNYGYTF.

This chain joins TRBV9 and TRBJ2-7, with 9 bases that match TRBD2. This CDR3 is 15 amino acids long. V trimming: 1 base; J trimming: 2 bases; junction bases outside the gene matches: 4. Germline-derived CDR1 and CDR2 are SGDLS and YYNGEE. CDR3 sequence (DNA): TGTGCCAGCAGCGTAAGCGGGGGGCCAACCTACGAGCAGTACTTC. Its translation: CASSVSGGPTYEQYF.

This clone was recorded a few times. The chain recombines TRBV5-4 with TRBJ2-2; D perhaps matches TRBD2 (6 bases). The CDR3 runs 16 residues. V dropped 5 bases and J dropped 7 bases, with 21 bases sitting between them. Looked up from germline, CDR1 is SGHNT and CDR2 is YYREEE (reference sequence). CDR3 in amino acids: CASRPELGGTSGELFF. CDR3 DNA: TGTGCCAGCAGACCTGAACTGGGGGGAACGAGCGGGGAGCTGTTTTTT.

The CDR3 loop is CASSVLPELQETQYF. The CDR3 nucleotides read TGTGCCAGCAGCGTCCTTCCGGAGTTACAAGAGACCCAGTACTTC. The chain has TRBV9 and TRBJ2-5; D remains ambiguous. The CDR3 has 15 amino acids. Germline-derived CDR1 and CDR2 are SGDLS and YYNGEE. Trimming left V 2 bases short and J 2 bases short, with 13 bases between.

This CDR3 reads CASSFYPRTQGILSNQPQHF. CDR3 bases: TGTGCCAGCAGTTTTTACCCCCGTACCCAGGGAATTTTGAGCAATCAGCCCCAGCATTTT. The gene calls are TRBV6-9 and TRBJ1-5; tentative D call: TRBD1 (5 bases). V gave up 4 bases and J gave up 1 base, with 26 bases separating them. This CDR3 comprises 20 residues. Germline V gene lookup returns CDR1 MNHGY and CDR2 SVAAGI.

This chain links TRBV19 with TRBJ2-3; TRBD1 might be the D (5 bases). This CDR3 has 18 amino acids. Per the germline V gene, CDR1 is LNHDA and CDR2 is SQIVND (reference sequence). CDR3 sequence (DNA): TGTGCGCTGGTAGAGGCAGGGCCAATCTTGAGGAATACAGATACGCAGTATTTT. This codes for CALVEAGPILRNTDTQYF. The variable domain in full, with the rest retrieved from reference TRBV19 and TRBJ2-3, is DGGITQSPKYLFRKEGQNVTLSCEQNLNHDAMYWYRQDPGQGLRLIYYSQIVNDFQKGDIAEGYSVSREKKESFPLTVTSAQKNPTAFYLCALVEAGPILRNTDTQYFGPGTRLTVL.